The rows below give T cell receptor beta chains drawn from one sample of a study of identifying expanded T cells in peripheral blood. Sequencing was performed with immunoSEQ multiplex PCR; in TCRdb, only in-frame clones are kept and a portion is missing. The sample includes roughly 130,000 clones, approximately 86% of them seen just once. Input material: blood. These receptors were obtained from a person between 18 and 70 years old in good health. The CDR3 runs from the conserved cysteine through the conserved F or W. Fields, in order: clone size, D gene, V gene, J gene, CDR3 DNA, CDR3 protein. A D gene is named only where the DNA matches it firmly. Some rows mark clone size as missing; the rest say once, few, many or name a class of expanded clone.

NA,NA,TRBV6-1,TRBJ1-5,TGTGCCAGCAGTGAGACTGAACTAAGGGGTCAGCCCCAGCATTTT,CASSETELRGQPQHF
once,NA,TRBV19,TRBJ2-5,TGTGCCAGTAGCAGCTTGGGGGCGGGAGAGACCCAGTACTTC,CASSSLGAGETQYF
NA,NA,TRBV6-6,TRBJ2-2,TGTGCCAGCAGCCGGGAGTCGAACACCGGGGAGCTGTTTTTT,CASSRESNTGELFF
NA,NA,TRBV4-1,TRBJ1-2,TGCGCCAGCAGCCAAGGCGATGGCTACACCTTC,CASSQGDGYTF
few,TRBD2,TRBV6-4,TRBJ2-3,TGTGCCAGCAGCCGCGAGGCTAGCGGGGGGTTCACAGATACGCAGTATTTT,CASSREASGGFTDTQYF
NA,NA,TRBV7-2,TRBJ2-6,TGTGCCAGCAGCTTATTTCCCCTGGGGGGGGCCAACGTCCTGACTTTC,CASSLFPLGGANVLTF
NA,TRBD2,TRBV4-1,TRBJ2-7,TGCGCCAGCAGCCATGATACTAGCGCCAACTCCTACGAGCAGTACTTC,CASSHDTSANSYEQYF
NA,TRBD1,TRBV6-6,TRBJ1-6,TGTGCCAGCAGTTTCCAGGGGGCGAATTCACCCCTCCACTTT,CASSFQGANSPLHF
NA,NA,TRBV28,TRBJ2-3,TGTGCCAGCGGACAACAACCAGATACGCAGTATTTT,CASGQQPDTQYF
NA,NA,TRBV4-1,TRBJ1-2,TGCGCCAGCAGCGATAGCAACCGGGACCGATATAACTATGGCTACACCTTC,CASSDSNRDRYNYGYTF
few,NA,TRBV19,TRBJ2-1,TGTGCCAGTAGTACTCGAAGGGCTACCAATGAGCAGTTCTTC,CASSTRRATNEQFF
NA,TRBD1,TRBV5-1,TRBJ1-3,TGCGCCAGCAGCTGGCGACAGGGACACTCTGGAAACACCATATATTTT,CASSWRQGHSGNTIYF
NA,NA,TRBV7-7,TRBJ2-6,TGTGCCAGCAGCCCTACATCCGGACAGAGCCTCTCTGGGGCCAACGTCCTGACTTTC,CASSPTSGQSLSGANVLTF
NA,NA,TRBV29-1,TRBJ2-3,TGCAGCGTTGAAACCGGCGCCACAGATACGCAGTATTTT,CSVETGATDTQYF
NA,NA,TRBV7-3,TRBJ2-3,TGTGCCAGCAGCTTAAACGGATACACAGATACGCAGTATTTT,CASSLNGYTDTQYF
once,TRBD2,TRBV7-9,TRBJ2-5,TGTGCCAGCGGACTAGCGGGGGGCCAGACAGAGACCCAGTACTTC,CASGLAGGQTETQYF
once,TRBD1,TRBV5-1,TRBJ2-2,TGCGCCAGCAGCCCCGGGACAGGGGGCTTCAACACCGGGGAGCTGTTTTTT,CASSPGTGGFNTGELFF
NA,NA,TRBV7-2,TRBJ2-2,TGTGCCAGCAGCTTGACAAGCCAGAACACCGGGGAGCTGTTTTTT,CASSLTSQNTGELFF
NA,TRBD1,TRBV9,TRBJ1-2,TGTGCCAGCAGCGGACAGGGGTCCTATGGCTACACCTTC,CASSGQGSYGYTF
NA,TRBD1,TRBV28,TRBJ1-3,TGTGCCAGCGGGACAGGGCGAGACACCATATATTTT,CASGTGRDTIYF
NA,TRBD2,TRBV2,TRBJ2-1,TGTGCCAGCCGCGGGAGTCGTCAGTTCTTC,CASRGSRQFF
NA,NA,TRBV4-3,TRBJ1-2,TGCGCCAGCAGCCAAGAGGGCGGCCTCTATGGCTACACCTTC,CASSQEGGLYGYTF